This TCR beta chain was captured in a study of T cell responses to AZD1222 COVID-19 vaccine. Here immunoSEQ multiplex PCR was the method, and the copy in TCRdb shows in-frame clones only, minus some. The profile shows about 78,000 clones, 90% of them singletons. This clone was picked up a small number of times. As yet, its antigen is unknown. Trimming shortened V by 5 bases and J by 2 bases, and 5 bases separated the two germline ends. This CDR3 is built from 12 residues. Germline loops: CDR1 ENHRY, CDR2 SYGVKD. Findings of the study overall: The sample set comprised mostly white British donors with more females, and clonal diversity was possibly underestimated. The study found Spike-specific TCR breadth and depth rose after two AZD1222 doses.

V and J are TRBV10-3 and TRBJ2-3; D ambiguous. Sequencing was performed on peripheral blood, taken 28 days after the second AZD1222 dose. The receptor comes from an adult who received the AZD1222 COVID-19 vaccine. The CDR3: CAISTDTDTQYF. The CDR3 DNA is TGTGCCATCAGTACCGACACAGATACGCAGTATTTT.